These T cell receptor beta chains were read from a single sample in a study of blood T cell repertoires in COVID-19. TCRdb keeps only in-frame clones here, not all; method: immunoSEQ multiplex PCR. The data contain about 220,000 clones, roughly 82% of them singletons. The specimen was peripheral blood. Receptors originate from a man aged 50 or older with active or convalescent COVID-19. Each CDR3 is given with its conserved first and last residue. A D gene is named only where the DNA matches it firmly. Rows give clone size only sometimes, using once, few, many, or a class for an expanded clone.

14 - TRBD1 TRBJ1-5 TRBV5-1 TGCGCCAGCAGCTTAGGACAGGGCGATCAGCCCCAGCATTTT CASSLGQGDQPQHF
17 - TRBD1 TRBJ2-3 TRBV7-2 TGTGCCAGCAGCTTAGCTCCAGGGGGCGCAGGCGCAGATACGCAGTATTTT CASSLAPGGAGADTQYF
13 - - TRBJ2-7 TRBV28 TGTGCCAGCAGTCTTACTAGATACGACGAGCAGTACTTC CASSLTRYDEQYF
15 - TRBD1 TRBJ1-2 TRBV5-1 TGCGCCAGCAGCTCATGGACAGGGGCCAACTATGGCTACACCTTC CASSSWTGANYGYTF
16 - - TRBJ2-3 TRBV7-2 TGTGCCAGCAGCTACGCCCCCCTTAGGGCGGGAGATACGCAGTATTTT CASSYAPLRAGDTQYF
14 - TRBD1 TRBJ1-1 TRBV27 TGTGCCAGCAGTTGGGACAGGGGGGGGACTGAAGCTTTCTTT CASSWDRGGTEAFF
12 - - TRBJ1-2 TRBV19 TGTGCCAGTAGGGTAGGGGGTAGTGGCTACACCTTC CASRVGGSGYTF
15 - TRBD2 TRBJ2-3 TRBV7-9 TGTGCCAGCAGCGTTAGCGGGGGGGCCCGGGATACGCAGTATTTT CASSVSGGARDTQYF
12 - - TRBJ2-5 TRBV5-1 TGCGCCAGCAGCTTGGCCCTGGAGACCCAGTACTTC CASSLALETQYF
13 few TRBD1 TRBJ1-2 TRBV7-2 TGTGCCAGCAGCTCCGACAGGGGGCTTGGCTACACCTTC CASSSDRGLGYTF
14 - - TRBJ2-7 TRBV6-5 TGTGCCAGCAGGCTGACAGGCCTTTTCTACGAGCAGTACTTC CASRLTGLFYEQYF
16 - TRBD1 TRBJ1-1 TRBV5-4 TGTGCCAGCAGCTCCCCTCGAGGGGGCACAAACACTGAAGCTTTCTTT CASSSPRGGTNTEAFF
16 - - TRBJ2-1 TRBV15 TGTGCCACCAGCAGAGATCGGGTTAGTCCATACAATGAGCAGTTCTTC CATSRDRVSPYNEQFF
14 - TRBD1 TRBJ2-1 TRBV2 TGTGCCAGCAGGGACAGGGAGACCTACAATGAGCAGTTCTTC CASRDRETYNEQFF
17 few - TRBJ2-6 TRBV6-4 TGTGCCAGCTCGAGGCCAAATTCAGCTACTGGGGCCAACGTCCTGACTTTC CASSRPNSATGANVLTF
13 - - TRBJ1-5 TRBV29-1 TGCAGCGTTCCGGGAGAGAGCAATCAGCCCCAGCATTTT CSVPGESNQPQHF
12 few - TRBJ1-2 TRBV6-2/TRBV6-3 TGTGCCAGCAGTTACTCGGGGGCTGGCTACACCTTC CASSYSGAGYTF
11 - - TRBJ2-7 TRBV20-1 TGCAGTGCTAGAGATCCTCTGGAGCAGTACTTC CSARDPLEQYF
13 - - TRBJ1-1 TRBV3-1/TRBV3-2 TGTGCCAGCAGCCAAGATGGGGGGACTAGGGCTTTCTTT CASSQDGGTRAFF
15 - - TRBJ1-1 TRBV4-3 TGCGCCAGCAGCCAAGAAGCGGGGGCGGTAACTGAAGCTTTCTTT CASSQEAGAVTEAFF
17 - - TRBJ2-2 TRBV4-3 TGCGCCAGCAGCCAACCCTCAGGTGGAGGGGACACCGGGGAGCTGTTTTTT CASSQPSGGGDTGELFF
14 - TRBD2 TRBJ2-5 TRBV19 TGTGCCAGTAGTATGGGAGGGGACGGAGGGACCCAGTACTTC CASSMGGDGGTQYF
14 - - TRBJ2-2 TRBV27 TGTGCCAGCAGTTTCGGATTAGCGGCCGGGGAGCTGTTTTTT CASSFGLAAGELFF
12 once - TRBJ1-4 TRBV6-5 TGTGCCAGCGAGGACAGCGGTGAAAAACTGTTTTTT CASEDSGEKLFF
13 - - TRBJ2-5 TRBV5-1 TGCGCCAGCAGCTACACGCCCCAAGAGACCCAGTACTTC CASSYTPQETQYF
13 - - TRBJ1-5 TRBV7-2 TGTGCCAGCAGCTTAGAGTGGGGCACGCCCCAGCATTTT CASSLEWGTPQHF
14 - - TRBJ1-6 TRBV28 TGTGCCAGCAGTTTTGACAGTTATAATTCACCCCTCCACTTT CASSFDSYNSPLHF
18 - TRBD2 TRBJ2-5 TRBV2 TGTGCCAGCAGTGGGCGGACAGGAGGGACTAGCGGGGCGGAGACCCAGTACTTC CASSGRTGGTSGAETQYF
14 - - TRBJ1-2 TRBV10-2 TGCGCCAGCAGCCCACAGGGTTGGGACTATGGCTACACCTTC CASSPQGWDYGYTF
15 - TRBD2 TRBJ2-3 TRBV5-1 TGCGCCAGCAGCTGGAGCGGGGGGCTCACAGATACGCAGTATTTT CASSWSGGLTDTQYF
15 - TRBD2 TRBJ2-7 TRBV18 TGTGCCAGCTCACCACGTGGACTAGCGGACGGCGAGCAGTACTTC CASSPRGLADGEQYF
15 - TRBD1 TRBJ1-5 TRBV6-6 TGTGCCAGCAGTTCCGGACAGGGCGTCGATCAGCCCCAGCATTTT CASSSGQGVDQPQHF
16 - TRBD1 TRBJ2-3 TRBV27 TGTGCCAGCAGTTCCCTCGGACAGGGGAGGACAGATACGCAGTATTTT CASSSLGQGRTDTQYF
15 - TRBD2 TRBJ2-5 TRBV11-2 TGTGCCAGCAGCTTAGATCCGTCGGGAGGCGAGACCCAGTACTTC CASSLDPSGGETQYF
15 - TRBD2 TRBJ2-7 TRBV7-9 TGTGCCAGCAGCCCCGGACTAGCGGGGCTTTACGAGCAGTACTTC CASSPGLAGLYEQYF
15 - - TRBJ2-5 TRBV5-1 TGCGCCAGCAGCTTGGCCCCACAAGTCCGGGGGACCCAGTACTTC CASSLAPQVRGTQYF
12 few - TRBJ2-7 TRBV10-2 TGCGCCAGCAGCTCGGAGGGCTACGAGCAGTACTTC CASSSEGYEQYF
13 - TRBD1 TRBJ1-2 TRBV7-9 TGTGCCAGCACCCGGACAGGGATCGATGGCTACACCTTC CASTRTGIDGYTF
16 - TRBD2 TRBJ2-5 TRBV13 TGTGCCAGCAGCTTATCCGGGACTAGCGGGGGGGAGACCCAGTACTTC CASSLSGTSGGETQYF
15 - TRBD1 TRBJ1-5 TRBV28 TGTGCCAGCAGTTCCCTGGACAGGAGCAATCAGCCCCAGCATTTT CASSSLDRSNQPQHF
16 - TRBD2 TRBJ2-1 TRBV27 TGTGCCAGCAGTTTGTCCTGGGACTACTCCTACAATGAGCAGTTCTTC CASSLSWDYSYNEQFF
14 - TRBD2 TRBJ2-1 TRBV19 TGTGCCAGTACGCCGGGGGGGGCGGGACGTGAGCAGTTCTTC CASTPGGAGREQFF
12 - - TRBJ1-1 TRBV2 TGTGCCAGCAGTGGGGCGGAGGCCTGGGCTTTCTTT CASSGAEAWAFF
16 - - TRBJ1-2 TRBV7-2 TGTGCCAGCAGCTTAGGATATCGGGGGGCTGACTATGGCTACACCTTC CASSLGYRGADYGYTF
15 - TRBD1 TRBJ1-2 TRBV5-4 TGTGCCAGCAGCTTCGGGGACAGGGCTAACTATGGCTACACCTTC CASSFGDRANYGYTF
14 - TRBD1 TRBJ2-3 TRBV27 TGTGCCAGTTCCGACAGGGGAGTTTCAGATACGCAGTATTTT CASSDRGVSDTQYF
16 - TRBD2 TRBJ2-3 TRBV4-2 TGTGCCAGCAGCCAAGACCTAGCGGGAGGCACAGATACGCAGTATTTT CASSQDLAGGTDTQYF
13 - - TRBJ1-5 TRBV6-5 TGTGCCAGCAGTTACAGCTCCAATCAGCCCCAGCATTTT CASSYSSNQPQHF
13 - - TRBJ1-6 TRBV6-5 TGTGCCACCGGGGGGGGCTATAATTCACCCCTCCACTTT CATGGGYNSPLHF
15 - - TRBJ1-1 TRBV6-5 TGTGCCAGCAGTTACTCAACAGGGATGAACACTGAAGCTTTCTTT CASSYSTGMNTEAFF
16 once - TRBJ2-1 TRBV5-1 TGCGCCAGCAGCTTGGGGACCAATGAGGGTTACAATGAGCAGTTCTTC CASSLGTNEGYNEQFF
14 - - TRBJ1-1 TRBV19 TGTGCCAGTAGTTCCTGGTCGGGGAACACTGAAGCTTTCTTT CASSSWSGNTEAFF